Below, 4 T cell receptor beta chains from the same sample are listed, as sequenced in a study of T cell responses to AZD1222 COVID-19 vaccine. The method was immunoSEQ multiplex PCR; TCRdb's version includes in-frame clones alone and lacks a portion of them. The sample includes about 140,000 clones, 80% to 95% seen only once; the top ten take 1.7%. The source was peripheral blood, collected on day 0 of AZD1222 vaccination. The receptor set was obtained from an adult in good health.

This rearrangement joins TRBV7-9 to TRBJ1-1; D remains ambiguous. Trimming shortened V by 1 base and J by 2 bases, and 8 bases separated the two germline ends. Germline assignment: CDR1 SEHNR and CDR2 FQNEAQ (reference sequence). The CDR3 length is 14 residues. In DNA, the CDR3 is TGTGCCAGCAGCTTAGTGCCCATTAACACTGAAGCTTTCTTT. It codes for CASSLVPINTEAFF.

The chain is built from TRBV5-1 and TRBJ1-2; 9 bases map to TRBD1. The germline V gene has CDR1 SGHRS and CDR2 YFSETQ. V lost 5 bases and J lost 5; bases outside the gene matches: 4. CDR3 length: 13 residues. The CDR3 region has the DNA TGCGCCAGCAGACAACAGGGGGCGTATGGCTACACCTTC. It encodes CASRQQGAYGYTF.

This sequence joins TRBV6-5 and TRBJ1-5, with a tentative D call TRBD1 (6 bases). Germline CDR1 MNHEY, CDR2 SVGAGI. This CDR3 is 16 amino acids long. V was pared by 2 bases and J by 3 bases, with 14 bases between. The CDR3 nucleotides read TGTGCCAGCAGTTACCAACCGGGGGGCCTCAATCAGCCCCAGCATTTT. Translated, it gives CASSYQPGGLNQPQHF.

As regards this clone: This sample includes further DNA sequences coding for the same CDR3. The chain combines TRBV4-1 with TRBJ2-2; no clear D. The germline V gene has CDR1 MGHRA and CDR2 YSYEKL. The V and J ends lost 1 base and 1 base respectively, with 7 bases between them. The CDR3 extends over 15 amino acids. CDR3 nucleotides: TGCGCCAGCAGCCAAGTGGGCGGGAACACCGGGGAGCTGTTTTTT. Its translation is CASSQVGGNTGELFF.